This T cell receptor beta chain was sequenced during a study of blood T cell repertoires in COVID-19. Germline CDR1 reads MNHNY; CDR2 reads SVGAGI (reference sequence). The length of the CDR3 is 13 residues. Authors' data handling: Amplification of reference gene primers provided the estimated nucleated cell counts. Using immunoSEQ multiplex PCR, the repertoire was profiled, and TCRdb retains in-frame clones only, with some absent. D and trimming come from the DNA, and the V and J calls and clone size come from that table. The data hold fewer than 95,000 clones, with 85% to 90% observed a single time.

Input material: peripheral blood. The sequence was obtained from a woman of 80 years or more with acute or convalescent COVID-19. This sequence joins TRBV6-6 and TRBJ1-5; 8 nucleotides line up with TRBD1. The CDR3 coding sequence is TGTGCTACCGACAGGGGTAGCAATCAGCCCCAGCATTTT. Translation: CATDRGSNQPQHF.